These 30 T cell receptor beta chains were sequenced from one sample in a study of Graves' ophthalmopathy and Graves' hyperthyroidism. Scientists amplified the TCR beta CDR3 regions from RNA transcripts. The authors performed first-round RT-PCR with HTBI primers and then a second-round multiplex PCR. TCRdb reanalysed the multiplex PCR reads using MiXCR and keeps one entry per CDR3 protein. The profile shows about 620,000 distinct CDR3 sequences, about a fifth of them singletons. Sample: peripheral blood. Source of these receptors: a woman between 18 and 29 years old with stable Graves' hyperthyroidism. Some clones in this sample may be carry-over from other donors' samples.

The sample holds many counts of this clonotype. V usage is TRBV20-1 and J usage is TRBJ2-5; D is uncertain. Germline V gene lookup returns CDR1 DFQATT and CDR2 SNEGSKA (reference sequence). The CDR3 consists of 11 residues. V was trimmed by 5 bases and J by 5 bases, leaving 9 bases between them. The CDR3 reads CSAEVRETQYF. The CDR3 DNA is TGCAGTGCTGAGGTTCGGGAGACCCAGTACTTC.

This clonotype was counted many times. This CDR3 is CSARGSNIGRAAETQYF. CDR3 nucleotides: TGCAGTGCTAGAGGGAGTAATATTGGGAGAGCTGCAGAGACCCAGTACTTC. The chain is built from TRBV20-1 and TRBJ2-5, with D perhaps TRBD2 (5 bases). This CDR3 is built from 17 residues. The V end lost 1 base, the J end lost 4 bases, and 22 bases lay between the germline ends. Germline CDR1 is DFQATT and CDR2 is SNEGSKA (reference sequence).

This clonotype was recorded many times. The CDR3 region is CASSQGILGGGTEAFF. The DNA for the CDR3 is TGTGCCAGCAGCCAGGGTATCTTAGGGGGAGGCACTGAAGCTTTCTTT. V is TRBV4-2 and J is TRBJ1-1, with a weak D call TRBD1 (6 bases). Trimming left V 3 bases short and J 4 bases short, with 18 bases between. CDR3 size: 16 residues. Germline-derived CDR1 and CDR2 are LGHNA and YNFKEQ.

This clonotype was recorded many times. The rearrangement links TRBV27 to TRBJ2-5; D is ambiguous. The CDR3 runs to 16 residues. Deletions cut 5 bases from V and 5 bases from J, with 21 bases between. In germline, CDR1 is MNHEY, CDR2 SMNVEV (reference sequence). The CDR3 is CASSPSGLVSRETQYF. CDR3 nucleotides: TGTGCCAGCAGTCCTTCGGGTCTCGTGTCTCGGGAGACCCAGTACTTC.

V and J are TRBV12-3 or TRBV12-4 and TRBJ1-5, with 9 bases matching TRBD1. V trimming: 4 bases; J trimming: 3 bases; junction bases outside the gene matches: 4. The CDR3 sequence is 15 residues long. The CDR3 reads CASSSGQGVNQPQHF. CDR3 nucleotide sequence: TGTGCCAGCAGTTCGGGACAGGGCGTCAATCAGCCCCAGCATTTT.

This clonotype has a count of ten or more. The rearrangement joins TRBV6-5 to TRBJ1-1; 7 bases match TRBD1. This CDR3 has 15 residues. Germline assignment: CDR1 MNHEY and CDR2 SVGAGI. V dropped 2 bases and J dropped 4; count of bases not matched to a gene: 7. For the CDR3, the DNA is TGTGCCAGCAGTTACCGACAGGGATGGGGCACTGAAGCTTTCTTT. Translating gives CASSYRQGWGTEAFF.

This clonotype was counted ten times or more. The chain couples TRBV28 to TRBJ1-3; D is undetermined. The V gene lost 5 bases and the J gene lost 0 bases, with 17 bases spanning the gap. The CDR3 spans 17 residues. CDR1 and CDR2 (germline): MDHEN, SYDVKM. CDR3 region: CASSPPFGGNSGNTIYF. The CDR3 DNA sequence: TGTGCCAGCAGTCCCCCTTTCGGAGGGAACTCTGGAAACACCATATATTTT.

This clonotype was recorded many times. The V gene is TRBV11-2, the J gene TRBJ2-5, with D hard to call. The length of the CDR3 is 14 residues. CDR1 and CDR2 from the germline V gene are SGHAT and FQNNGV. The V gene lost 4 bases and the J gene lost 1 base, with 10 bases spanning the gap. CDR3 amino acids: CASSSAGPQETQYF. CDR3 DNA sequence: TGTGCCAGCAGCTCAGCAGGACCCCAAGAGACCCAGTACTTC.

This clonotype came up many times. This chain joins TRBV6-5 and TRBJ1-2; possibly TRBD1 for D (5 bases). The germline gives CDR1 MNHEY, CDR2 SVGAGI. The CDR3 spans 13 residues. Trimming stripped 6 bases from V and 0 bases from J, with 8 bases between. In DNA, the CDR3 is TGTGCCAGCAGGACAGACCCTAACTATGGCTACACCTTC. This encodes CASRTDPNYGYTF.

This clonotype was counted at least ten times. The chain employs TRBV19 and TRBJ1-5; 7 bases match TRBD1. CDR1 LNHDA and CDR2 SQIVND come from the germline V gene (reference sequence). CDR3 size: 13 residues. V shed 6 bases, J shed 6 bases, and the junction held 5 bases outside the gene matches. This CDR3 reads CASSRQGGQPQHF. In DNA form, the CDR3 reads TGTGCCAGTAGCCGACAGGGTGGTCAGCCCCAGCATTTT.

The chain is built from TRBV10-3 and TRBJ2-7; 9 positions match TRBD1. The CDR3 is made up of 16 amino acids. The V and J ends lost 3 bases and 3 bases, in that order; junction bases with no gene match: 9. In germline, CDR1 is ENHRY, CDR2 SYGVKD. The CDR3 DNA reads TGTGCCATCAGTGACCTCCCGGGACAGGGAATCTACGAGCAGTACTTC. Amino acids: CAISDLPGQGIYEQYF.

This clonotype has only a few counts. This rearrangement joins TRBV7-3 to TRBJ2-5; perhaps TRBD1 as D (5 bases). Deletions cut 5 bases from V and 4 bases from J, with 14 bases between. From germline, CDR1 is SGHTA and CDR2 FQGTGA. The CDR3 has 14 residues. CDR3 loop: CASSPHQGRETQYF. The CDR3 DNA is TGTGCCAGCAGCCCCCATCAGGGCAGAGAGACCCAGTACTTC.

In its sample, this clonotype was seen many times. In DNA, the CDR3 is TGTGCCAGCAGTTCCCCGGGACTAGCGGGAGCTGACCAGTACTTC. Residues: CASSSPGLAGADQYF. The V gene is TRBV6-5, the J gene TRBJ2-5, with TRBD2 identical over 14 bases. The length of the CDR3 is 15 residues. The germline V gene has CDR1 MNHEY and CDR2 SVGAGI. The V and J ends lost 4 bases and 10 bases, in that order; junction bases with no gene match: 8.

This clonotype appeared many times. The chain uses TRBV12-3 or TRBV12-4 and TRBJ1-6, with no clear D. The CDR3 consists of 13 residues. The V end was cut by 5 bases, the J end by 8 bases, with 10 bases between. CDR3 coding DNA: TGTGCCAGCAGTCCAGAGATCTATTCACCCCTCCACTTT. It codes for CASSPEIYSPLHF.

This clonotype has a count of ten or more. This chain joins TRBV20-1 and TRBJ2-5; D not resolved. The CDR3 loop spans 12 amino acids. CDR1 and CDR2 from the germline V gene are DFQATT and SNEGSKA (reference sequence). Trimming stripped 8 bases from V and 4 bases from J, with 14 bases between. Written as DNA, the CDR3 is TGCAGTCCCCACCGGGTAGGAGAGACCCAGTACTTC. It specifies CSPHRVGETQYF.

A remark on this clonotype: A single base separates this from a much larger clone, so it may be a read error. CDR3: CAGSPVRGAYEQYF. In nucleotides, the CDR3 is TGTGCCGGCAGCCCCGTCCGGGGGGCCTACGAGCAGTACTTC. The genes are TRBV5-6 and TRBJ2-7; 7 nucleotides agree with TRBD2. The CDR3 extends over 14 amino acids. CDR1 and CDR2 (germline): SGHDT, YYEEEE.

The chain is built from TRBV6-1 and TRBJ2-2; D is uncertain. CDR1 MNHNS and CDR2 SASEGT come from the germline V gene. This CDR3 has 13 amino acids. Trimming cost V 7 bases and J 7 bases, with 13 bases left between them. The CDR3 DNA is TGTGCCAGCACCGATTGGACCGGCGGGGAGCTGTTTTTT. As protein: CASTDWTGGELFF.

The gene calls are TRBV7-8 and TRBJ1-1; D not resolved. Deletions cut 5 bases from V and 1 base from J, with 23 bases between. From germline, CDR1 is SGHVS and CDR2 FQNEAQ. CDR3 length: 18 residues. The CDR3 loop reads CASSPSRFKKPRNTEAFF. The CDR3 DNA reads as TGTGCCAGCAGCCCATCGAGATTTAAGAAGCCCAGGAACACTGAAGCTTTCTTT.

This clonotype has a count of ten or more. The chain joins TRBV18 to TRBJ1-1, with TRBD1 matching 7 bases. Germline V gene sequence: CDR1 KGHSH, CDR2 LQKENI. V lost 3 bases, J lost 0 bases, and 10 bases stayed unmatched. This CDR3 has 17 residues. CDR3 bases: TGTGCCAGCTCACCCCCAGGGGGGATTCACGTGAACACTGAAGCTTTCTTT. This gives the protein CASSPPGGIHVNTEAFF.

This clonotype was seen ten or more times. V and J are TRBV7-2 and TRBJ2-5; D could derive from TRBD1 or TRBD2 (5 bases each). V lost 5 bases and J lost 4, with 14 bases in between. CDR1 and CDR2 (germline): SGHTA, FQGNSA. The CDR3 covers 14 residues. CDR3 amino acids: CASSRGTAGETQYF. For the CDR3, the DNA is TGTGCCAGCAGCCGAGGGACGGCTGGAGAGACCCAGTACTTC.

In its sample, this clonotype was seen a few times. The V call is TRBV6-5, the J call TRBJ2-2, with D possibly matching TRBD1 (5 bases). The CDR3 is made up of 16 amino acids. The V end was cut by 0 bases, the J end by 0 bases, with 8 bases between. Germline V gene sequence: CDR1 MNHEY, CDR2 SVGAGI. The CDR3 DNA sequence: TGTGCCAGCAGTTACTCGGAGACAGCGAACACCGGGGAGCTGTTTTTT. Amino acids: CASSYSETANTGELFF.

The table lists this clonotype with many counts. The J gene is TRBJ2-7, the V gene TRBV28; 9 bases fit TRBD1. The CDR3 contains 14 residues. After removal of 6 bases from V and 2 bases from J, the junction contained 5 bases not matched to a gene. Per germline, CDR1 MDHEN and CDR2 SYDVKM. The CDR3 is CASRVQGAAYEQYF. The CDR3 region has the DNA TGTGCCAGCAGGGTACAGGGGGCCGCCTACGAGCAGTACTTC. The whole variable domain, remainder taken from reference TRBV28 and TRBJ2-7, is DVKVTQSSRYLVKRTGEKVFLECVQDMDHENMFWYRQDPGLGLRLIYFSYDVKMKEKGDIPEGYSVSREKKERFSLILESASTNQTSMYLCASRVQGAAYEQYFGPGTRLTVT.

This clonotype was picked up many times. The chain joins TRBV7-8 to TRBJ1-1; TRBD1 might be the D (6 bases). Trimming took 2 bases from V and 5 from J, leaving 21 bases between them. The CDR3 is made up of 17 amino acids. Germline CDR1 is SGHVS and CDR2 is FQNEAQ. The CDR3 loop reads CASSLPEGGWEKTEAFF. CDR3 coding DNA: TGTGCCAGCAGCTTACCCGAAGGGGGGTGGGAGAAAACTGAAGCTTTCTTT.

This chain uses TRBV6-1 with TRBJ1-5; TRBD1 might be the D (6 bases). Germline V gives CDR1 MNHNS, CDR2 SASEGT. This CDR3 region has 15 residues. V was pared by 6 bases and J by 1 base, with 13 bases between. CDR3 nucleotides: TGTGCCAGCAGGGGGGAGGGGGGGAGCAATCAGCCCCAGCATTTT. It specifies CASRGEGGSNQPQHF.

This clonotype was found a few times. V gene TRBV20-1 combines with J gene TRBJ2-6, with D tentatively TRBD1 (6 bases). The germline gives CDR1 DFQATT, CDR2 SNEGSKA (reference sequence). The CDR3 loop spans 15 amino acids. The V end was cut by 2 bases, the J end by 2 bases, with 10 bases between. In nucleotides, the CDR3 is TGCAGTGCTAGACCCACAGGGACTGGGGCCAACGTCCTGACTTTC. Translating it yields CSARPTGTGANVLTF.

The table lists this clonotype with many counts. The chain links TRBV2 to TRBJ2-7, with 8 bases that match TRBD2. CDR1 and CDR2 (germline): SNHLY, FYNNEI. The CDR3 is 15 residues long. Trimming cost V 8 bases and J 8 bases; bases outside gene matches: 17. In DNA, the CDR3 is TGTGCCAGCCTAGCGCGGGTCCTCGGGGGGGAAAAGCAGTACTTC. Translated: CASLARVLGGEKQYF.

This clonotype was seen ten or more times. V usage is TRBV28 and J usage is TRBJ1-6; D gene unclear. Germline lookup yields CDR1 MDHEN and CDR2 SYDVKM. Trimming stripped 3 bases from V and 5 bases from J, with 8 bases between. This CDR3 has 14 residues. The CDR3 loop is CASSLQANNSPLHF. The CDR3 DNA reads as TGTGCCAGCAGTTTGCAGGCAAATAATTCACCCCTCCACTTT.

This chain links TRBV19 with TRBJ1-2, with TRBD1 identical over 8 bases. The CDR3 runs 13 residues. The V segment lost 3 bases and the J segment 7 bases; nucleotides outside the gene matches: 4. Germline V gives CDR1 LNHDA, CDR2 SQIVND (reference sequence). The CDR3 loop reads CASSIATGGGYTF. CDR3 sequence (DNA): TGTGCCAGTAGTATTGCCACAGGGGGTGGCTACACCTTC. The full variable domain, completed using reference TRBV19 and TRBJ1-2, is DGGITQSPKYLFRKEGQNVTLSCEQNLNHDAMYWYRQDPGQGLRLIYYSQIVNDFQKGDIAEGYSVSREKKESFPLTVTSAQKNPTAFYLCASSIATGGGYTFGSGTRLTVV.

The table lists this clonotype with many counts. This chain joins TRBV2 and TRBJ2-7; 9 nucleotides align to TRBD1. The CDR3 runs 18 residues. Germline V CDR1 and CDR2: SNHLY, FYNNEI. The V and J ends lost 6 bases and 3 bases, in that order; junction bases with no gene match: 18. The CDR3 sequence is CASRGGQDRGHQFYEQYF. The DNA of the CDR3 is TGTGCCAGCAGGGGGGGGCAGGACAGGGGTCACCAGTTCTACGAGCAGTACTTC.

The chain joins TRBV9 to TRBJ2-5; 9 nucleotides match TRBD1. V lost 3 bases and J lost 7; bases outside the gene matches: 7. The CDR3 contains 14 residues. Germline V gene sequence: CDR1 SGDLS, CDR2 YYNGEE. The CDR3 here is CASSALRQGGTQYF. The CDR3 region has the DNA TGTGCCAGCAGCGCCCTGAGACAGGGGGGGACCCAGTACTTC. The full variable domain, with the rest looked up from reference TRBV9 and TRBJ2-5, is DSGVTQTPKHLITATGQRVTLRCSPRSGDLSVYWYQQSLDQGLQFLIQYYNGEERAKGNILERFSAQQFPDLHSELNLSSLELGDSALYFCASSALRQGGTQYFGPGTRLLVL.